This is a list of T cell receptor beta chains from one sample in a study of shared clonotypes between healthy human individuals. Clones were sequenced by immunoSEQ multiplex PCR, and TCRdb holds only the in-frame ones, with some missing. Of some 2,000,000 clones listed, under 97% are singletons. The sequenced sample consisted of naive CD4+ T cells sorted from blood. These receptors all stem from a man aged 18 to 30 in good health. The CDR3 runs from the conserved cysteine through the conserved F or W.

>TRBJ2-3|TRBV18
CASSPLQESTDTQYF
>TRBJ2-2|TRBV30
CAWRQTGELFF
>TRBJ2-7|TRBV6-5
CASSRIPGVSYEQYF
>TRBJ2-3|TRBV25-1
CASSVLDTQYF
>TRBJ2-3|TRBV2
CASSGQITDTQYF
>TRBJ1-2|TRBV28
CASSLTGYGYTF
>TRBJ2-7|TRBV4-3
CASSQVASGYSYEQYF
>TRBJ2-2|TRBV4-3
CASSQDLLVAGGYWGELFF
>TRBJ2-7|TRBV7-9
CASSLIGQSQSYEQYF
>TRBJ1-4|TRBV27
CASSTGTGGNEKLFF
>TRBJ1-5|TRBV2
CASSEFLTDQPQHF
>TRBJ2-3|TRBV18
CASSLRTSGSADTQYF
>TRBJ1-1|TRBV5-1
CASSSTETPLITEAFF
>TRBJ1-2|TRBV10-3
CAISESRGGGYGYTF
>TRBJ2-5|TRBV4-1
CASSQARDGPREAQYF
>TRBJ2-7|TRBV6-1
CASSATGNYEQYF
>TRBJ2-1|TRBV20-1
CSARGLEQFF
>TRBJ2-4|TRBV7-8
CASSIVGGPQNIQYF
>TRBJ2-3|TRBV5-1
CASSSSSGGAPNTDTQYF
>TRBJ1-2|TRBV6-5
CASRGTIGYTF
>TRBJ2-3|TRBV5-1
CASSFGGTSTDTQYF
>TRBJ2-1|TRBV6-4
CASSELAAGNEQFF
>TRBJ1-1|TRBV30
CAWRTGLRNTEAFF
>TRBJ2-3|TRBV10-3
CAIKSSGGAIEDTQYF
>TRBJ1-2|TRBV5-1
CASSLAKVGAGGYTF
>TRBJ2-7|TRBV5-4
CASSLEAGGTYEQYF
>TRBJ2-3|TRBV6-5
CASSSSLTGTDTQYF
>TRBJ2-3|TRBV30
CAWRLAGGTDTQYF
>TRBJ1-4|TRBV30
CAWSVQVYGEKLFF
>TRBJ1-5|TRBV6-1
CAITGYSNQPQHF
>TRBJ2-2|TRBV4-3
CASSLSAGGVTGELFF
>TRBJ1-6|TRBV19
CASSTQGRQPLHF
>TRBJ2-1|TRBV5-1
CASSALPSGRSHNEQFF
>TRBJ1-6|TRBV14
CASSPGGSYNSPLHF
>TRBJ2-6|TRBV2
CASSGLGAGANVLTF
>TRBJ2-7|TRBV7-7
CASSLARGPTYEQYF
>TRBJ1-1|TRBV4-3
CASSQDQDDTEAFF
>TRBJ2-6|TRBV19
CASTWDRDTGANVLTF
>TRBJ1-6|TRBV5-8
CASSLGGKDSPLHF
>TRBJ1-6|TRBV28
CASSRQVSSYNSPLHF
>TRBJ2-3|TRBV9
CASSVAGLGSDTQYF
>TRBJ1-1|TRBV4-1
CASSQAGGAGTEAFF
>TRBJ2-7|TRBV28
CASSLFRKGTGGSEQYF
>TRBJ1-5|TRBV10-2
CASQGSGQPQHF
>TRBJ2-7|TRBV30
CAWRARQGISYEQYF
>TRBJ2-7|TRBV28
CASSLPQRHEQYF